Listed below are T cell receptor beta chains from one sample, sequenced in a study of identical twins. TCRdb ran MiXCR on the 5' RACE reads and lists one entry per CDR3 protein. This table holds fewer than 350,000 distinct CDR3 sequences, more than 6.5% found once. The sample also formed part of further work on yellow fever vaccine responses in identical twins.

Source material: memory (CD45RO+) T cells sorted from blood. The receptors were sampled from a woman under 30 in good health. The CDR3 runs from the conserved cysteine through the conserved F or W. Fields, in order: D gene, J gene, V gene, CDR3 protein. A D gene is named only where the DNA matches it firmly.

-,TRBJ1-2,TRBV18,CASSPPALEGYGYTF
-,TRBJ2-5,TRBV12-3/TRBV12-4,CASSPYMRRGETQYF
-,TRBJ2-1,TRBV12-3/TRBV12-4,CASCPSQSRVRTYNEQFF
TRBD1,TRBJ1-2,TRBV6-1,CASSEYDRGRSGYTF
-,TRBJ2-5,TRBV9,CASSVDTTQETQYF
TRBD2,TRBJ2-1,TRBV20-1,CSARGLADHNEQFF
-,TRBJ1-1,TRBV18,CASSGGGTNTEAFF
-,TRBJ2-5,TRBV7-6,CASVSAAGGHQETQYF
TRBD1,TRBJ2-7,TRBV6-5,CASSQQGAEQYF
-,TRBJ2-3,TRBV15,CATSRDPRLGDTQYF
-,TRBJ2-3,TRBV4-1,CASSQERTRPTDTQYF
-,TRBJ2-2,TRBV5-1,CASSPNTGELFF
TRBD2,TRBJ2-7,TRBV28,CASRGLAGGSYEQYF
-,TRBJ2-2,TRBV7-2,CASSLAVRGGELFF
-,TRBJ1-1,TRBV5-1,CASSLTVNTEAFF
-,TRBJ1-1,TRBV14,CASSQHGREAFF
-,TRBJ2-5,TRBV12-3/TRBV12-4,CASSQVGETQYF
-,TRBJ2-4,TRBV2,CASSSANIQYF
TRBD2,TRBJ2-3,TRBV27,CASSYIAGAGTDTQYF
TRBD1,TRBJ2-7,TRBV5-1,CASSTETGGSYEQYF
-,TRBJ2-1,TRBV29-1,CSVEDPSYLPYNEQFF
-,TRBJ2-2,TRBV2,CASSRRGHTGELFF
TRBD2,TRBJ2-1,TRBV10-3,CAIRSRGGDYNEQFF
TRBD2,TRBJ2-1,TRBV3-1,CASSRLAGEANEQFF
-,TRBJ1-5,TRBV20-1,CSARDQGRGGSNQPQHF
-,TRBJ2-7,TRBV11-1,CASSPRLGAEQYF